Sequencing of this T cell receptor beta chain was carried out in a study of spatial heterogeneity in lung cancer. Study outcomes and limitations: Intratumoral expanded alpha and beta TCR counts were found to track tumor mutation counts.

Time point here: sample taken at primary tumor resection. TCRdb reprocessed the 5' RACE reads with MiXCR, giving one entry per CDR3 protein. The table lists some 12,000 distinct CDR3 sequences, about an eighth of them singletons. Germline values: CDR1 SGHNT, CDR2 YENEEA. This CDR3 has 13 residues. V was clipped by 4 bases and J by 9 bases, with 13 bases between them. This clonotype is labeled as medium-sized (0.01 to 0.1%). Antigen: not known. Here the sequenced sample was lung tumor tissue, taken at surgery. V usage is TRBV11-3 and J usage is TRBJ2-1; tentatively, D is TRBD2 (6 bases). The origin of this receptor is a female donor with early-stage non-small cell lung cancer. The CDR3 sequence is CASSSGAGPEQFF. CDR3 nucleotide sequence: TGTGCCAGCAGCTCGGGAGCCGGACCTGAGCAGTTCTTC.